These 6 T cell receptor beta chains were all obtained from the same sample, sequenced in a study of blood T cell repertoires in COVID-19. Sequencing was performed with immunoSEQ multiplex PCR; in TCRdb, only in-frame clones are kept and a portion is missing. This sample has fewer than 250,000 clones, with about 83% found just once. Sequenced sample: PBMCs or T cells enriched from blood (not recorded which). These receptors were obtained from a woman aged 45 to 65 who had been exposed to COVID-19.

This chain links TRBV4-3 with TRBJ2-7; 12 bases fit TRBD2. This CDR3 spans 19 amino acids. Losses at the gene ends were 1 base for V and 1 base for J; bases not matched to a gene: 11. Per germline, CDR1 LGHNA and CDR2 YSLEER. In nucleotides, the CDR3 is TGCGCCAGCAGCCAAGTAAGGCTAGCGGGGGGGATTGGATCCTACGAGCAGTACTTC. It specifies CASSQVRLAGGIGSYEQYF.

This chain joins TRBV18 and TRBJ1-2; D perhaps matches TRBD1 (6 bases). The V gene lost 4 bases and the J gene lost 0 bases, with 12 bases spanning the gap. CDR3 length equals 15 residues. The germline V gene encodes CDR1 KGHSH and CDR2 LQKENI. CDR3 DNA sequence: TGTGCCAGCTCACAAACAGGGCCTTCTAACTATGGCTACACCTTC. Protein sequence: CASSQTGPSNYGYTF.

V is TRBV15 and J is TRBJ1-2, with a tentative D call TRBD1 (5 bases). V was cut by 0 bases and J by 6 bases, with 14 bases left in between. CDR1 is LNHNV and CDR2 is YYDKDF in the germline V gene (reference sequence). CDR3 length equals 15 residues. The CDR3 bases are TGTGCCACCAGCAGAGATCGGTCCAGGGCGGATGGCTACACCTTC. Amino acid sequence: CATSRDRSRADGYTF.

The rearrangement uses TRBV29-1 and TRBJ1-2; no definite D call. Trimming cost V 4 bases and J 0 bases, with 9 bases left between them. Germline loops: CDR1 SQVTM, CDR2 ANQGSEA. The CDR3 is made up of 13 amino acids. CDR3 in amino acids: CSVGGSANYGYTF. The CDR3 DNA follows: TGCAGCGTTGGCGGTTCAGCTAACTATGGCTACACCTTC.

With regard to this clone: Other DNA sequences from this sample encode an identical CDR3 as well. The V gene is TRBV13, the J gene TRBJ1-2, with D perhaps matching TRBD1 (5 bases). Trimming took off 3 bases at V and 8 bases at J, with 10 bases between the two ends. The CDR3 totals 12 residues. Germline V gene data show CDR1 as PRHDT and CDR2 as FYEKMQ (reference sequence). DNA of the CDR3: TGTGCCAGCAGCTTGGGAGGGGAAGGCTACACCTTC. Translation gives CASSLGGEGYTF.

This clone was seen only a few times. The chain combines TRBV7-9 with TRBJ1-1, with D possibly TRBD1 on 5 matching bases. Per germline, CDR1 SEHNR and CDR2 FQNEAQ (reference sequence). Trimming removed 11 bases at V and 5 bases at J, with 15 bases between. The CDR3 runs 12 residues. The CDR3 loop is CAATQGGTEAFF. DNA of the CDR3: TGTGCCGCGACGCAGGGAGGAACTGAAGCTTTCTTT.